This record looks at one TCR beta chain sequence and its context. Its antigen is still unknown. Base qualities were left out, and no much larger clone turns up one base away. Inclusive of the bounding cysteine and phenylalanine, the CDR3 is 14 residues long. Only the CDR3 region is kept as DNA, spanning 42 bases read in frame from base 1. After removal of 7 bases from V and 9 bases from J, the junction retains 5 bases not matched to a gene. As encoded in the germline V gene (reference sequence), CDR1 is SEHNR while CDR2 is FQNEAQ. The trial excluded patients who had a history of autoimmune disease or who were on systemic immunosuppression. Peripheral blood for TCR sequencing was collected from all dose cohorts at baseline, on cycle 4 day 1, and on cycle 7 day 1. Samples were obtained from an open-label, multicenter, first-in-human phase I dose-escalation trial of ivuxolimab. Adults with locally advanced or metastatic melanoma, renal cell carcinoma, hepatocellular carcinoma or head and neck squamous cell carcinoma were enrolled in the trial. Before TCR sequencing, CD4+ and CD8+ T cells were separately sorted from peripheral blood.

Genomic DNA was isolated from the sorted cells so that the TCRbeta CDR3 region could be sequenced. TCRbeta CDR3 regions were sequenced using the immunoSEQ Assay. TCRdb limited this immuneACCESS table to in-frame rearrangements with V and J called. A share of clones is missing; checked studies link under half to unresolved V genes, and the rest is unexplained. The sample records tens of thousands of clones, 83% of which are singletons. The ten largest clonotypes hold 1.4% of the sample. These data originate in a study of OX40 agonist ivuxolimab in advanced cancers. For the study in its entirety: Ivuxolimab was an agonistic, fully human IgG2 monoclonal antibody directed against OX40 (CD134), a costimulatory receptor. The paper reports the monotherapy dose-escalation portion (N of about 50 patients) of the phase I ivuxolimab trial. A male proportion of around 83% and a mean age of approximately 58 years, ranging from 23 to 79, were recorded for the dose-escalation cohort. Intravenous ivuxolimab was administered to patients every 2 weeks at six dose levels: 0.01, 0.1, 0.3, 1.5, 3 and 10 mg/kg. Prior anti-PD-1, anti-PD-L1 or anti-CTLA-4 therapy was permitted, and about 40% of dose-escalation patients had received checkpoint inhibitors. Of the 52 patients in dose escalation, about 20 had hepatocellular carcinoma, some 15 had melanoma, 9 had renal cell carcinoma and 9 had head and neck cancer. Partial responses occurred in three dose-escalation patients, of whom one had hepatocellular carcinoma and two had cutaneous melanoma. Peripheral TCRbeta sequencing was intended to test whether TCR sequence diversity was altered and clonal T-cell expansion was caused by ivuxolimab.

Results the study describes overall, beyond this receptor: Antigen specificity was not determined for the clonally expanded peripheral T cells. Low levels of normalized T-cell clonal expansion were also seen in some patients who did not respond. On average, CD8+ T cells showed more expanded clones than CD4+ T cells after ivuxolimab. In the 0.1-3.0 mg/kg groups, partial responders were among the patients with the lowest normalized peripheral clonal expansion, particularly in CD8+ T cells. At doses of 0.1 to 3.0 mg/kg, clonal expansion of both CD4+ and CD8+ blood T cells was observed from baseline to week 6.

Sequencing used CD4+ or CD8+ T cells sorted from blood, obtained in a trial of the OX40 agonist ivuxolimab. The clonotype was recovered from an adult with an advanced solid tumor such as melanoma, head and neck, liver or kidney cancer. Recombination connected TRBV7-9 to TRBJ2-1, with 14 middle bases fitting TRBD2. The encoded CDR3 is CASKTSGGASEQFF. The sequenced DNA: TGTGCCAGCAAGACTAGCGGGGGGGCGTCTGAGCAGTTCTTC.